Below are 11 T cell receptor beta chains sequenced from a single sample in a study of Graves' ophthalmopathy and Graves' hyperthyroidism. Amplified material comprised TCR beta CDR3 regions derived from RNA transcripts. First-round RT-PCR with HTBI primers preceded a second-round multiplex PCR. TCRdb re-analysed the multiplex PCR reads in MiXCR, keeping a single row per CDR3 protein. The data contain about 620,000 distinct CDR3 sequences, approximately 21% of them singletons. Material for sequencing was peripheral blood. These receptors were collected from a woman aged 18-30 years with stable Graves' hyperthyroidism. Some clones in this sample may be carry-over from other donors' samples.

This chain connects TRBV5-1 to TRBJ2-7; 7 bases match TRBD1. Germline-derived CDR1 and CDR2 are SGHRS and YFSETQ. V lost 0 bases and J lost 3; bases outside the gene matches: 3. The CDR3 runs 14 residues. The CDR3 loop is CASSLGGQHYEQYV. Here the CDR3 DNA reads TGCGCCAGCAGCTTGGGGGGACAGCACTACGAGCAGTACGTC.

The chain uses TRBV13 and TRBJ2-1; 12 positions agree with TRBD2. Germline V CDR1 and CDR2: PRHDT, FYEKMQ (reference sequence). This CDR3 region has 16 residues. V lost 4 bases, J lost 10 bases, and 11 bases stayed unmatched. The CDR3 DNA sequence: TGTGCCAGCAGCTCCCAACTTCTAGCGGGGGGGGAAGAGCAGTTCTTC. Its protein is CASSSQLLAGGEEQFF. Drawing the rest from reference TRBV13 and TRBJ2-1, the complete variable domain is AAGVIQSPRHLIKEKRETATLKCYPIPRHDTVYWYQQGPGQDPQFLISFYEKMQSDKGSIPDRFSAQQFSDYHSELNMSSLELGDSALYFCASSSQLLAGGEEQFFGPGTRLTVL.

The chain carries TRBV6-1 and TRBJ2-5; D is possibly TRBD2 (6 bases). CDR3 length equals 16 residues. With 6 bases removed from V and 4 bases from J, the gap between germline ends came to 21 bases. The germline V gene has CDR1 MNHNS and CDR2 SASEGT. Here the CDR3 reads CASSVPKVRRGETQYF. As DNA, the CDR3 is TGTGCCAGCAGCGTCCCGAAGGTGCGGAGGGGAGAGACCCAGTACTTC.

This clonotype appeared a few times. The rearrangement links TRBV11-3 to TRBJ2-2; the D is unclear. V lost 6 bases and J lost 1, with 12 bases in between. This CDR3 comprises 15 residues. The V gene's germline CDR1 is SGHNT and CDR2 YENEEA. CDR3 coding DNA: TGTGCCAGCAGTTCAACCTCAGTGAACACCGGGGAGCTGTTTTTT. Its protein product is CASSSTSVNTGELFF.

This clonotype was seen a handful of times. The rearrangement links TRBV4-1 to TRBJ1-5; tentative D call: TRBD1 (6 bases). Trimming shortened V by 1 base and J by 0 bases, and 19 bases separated the two germline ends. Germline CDR1 is MGHRA and CDR2 is YSYEKL. The CDR3 is made up of 19 amino acids. CDR3 in amino acids: CASSQVGGRGYYSNQPQHF. CDR3 bases: TGCGCCAGCAGCCAAGTTGGTGGCAGGGGATATTATAGCAATCAGCCCCAGCATTTT.

This clonotype was recorded many times. The V and J genes are TRBV19 and TRBJ1-5; perhaps TRBD1 as D (6 bases). Germline V gene sequence: CDR1 LNHDA, CDR2 SQIVND (reference sequence). The V end lost 5 bases, the J end lost 4 bases, and 15 bases lay between the germline ends. The CDR3 is 15 amino acids. CDR3 sequence (DNA): TGTGCCAGTAGTCCTCAGGGGAACGCGAATCAGCCCCAGCATTTT. Its protein is CASSPQGNANQPQHF.

Many counts were recorded for this clonotype. J is TRBJ1-2 and V is TRBV6-5; D is unresolved. The CDR3 loop spans 12 amino acids. Trimming took off 5 bases at V and 5 bases at J, with 9 bases between the two ends. In germline, CDR1 is MNHEY, CDR2 SVGAGI. The chain's CDR3 is CASSTPQYGYTF. CDR3 in DNA: TGTGCCAGCAGTACGCCTCAGTATGGCTACACCTTC.

The sample holds many counts of this clonotype. The rearrangement joins TRBV7-8 to TRBJ1-1; D is unresolved. Germline V gives CDR1 SGHVS, CDR2 FQNEAQ. The CDR3 covers 16 residues. The ends were cut back, 5 bases at V and 1 base at J, with 17 bases in the middle. CDR3 DNA sequence: TGTGCCAGCAGCCCCTCTCGATCATACGGGAACACTGAAGCTTTCTTT. Translation gives CASSPSRSYGNTEAFF.

This clonotype was seen repeatedly, ten times or more. The chain employs TRBV6-1 and TRBJ2-7, with 9 bases aligning to TRBD1. The CDR3 totals 15 residues. Germline CDR1 MNHNS, CDR2 SASEGT. After removal of 2 bases from V and 2 bases from J, the junction contained 4 bases not matched to a gene. CDR3 in amino acids: CASSEPGQGAYEQYF. The DNA of the CDR3 is TGTGCCAGCAGTGAACCGGGACAGGGAGCCTACGAGCAGTACTTC.

This clonotype was detected a few times. V is TRBV20-1 and J is TRBJ1-2; TRBD1 matches 7 bases. CDR1 DFQATT and CDR2 SNEGSKA come from the germline V gene (reference sequence). J gave up 1 base and V 6 bases, and 5 bases lay outside the gene matches. CDR3 length: 13 residues. CDR3 bases: TGCAGTGCGGGCGGGACAGTTAACTATGGCTACACCTTC. Amino acids: CSAGGTVNYGYTF.

The J gene is TRBJ2-2, the V gene TRBV20-1; perhaps TRBD2 as D (5 bases). The CDR3 extends over 15 amino acids. CDR1 is DFQATT and CDR2 is SNEGSKA in the germline V gene (reference sequence). In DNA form, the CDR3 reads TGCAGCGGAAGGAGGACTCCTTTAAACACCGGGGAGCTGTTTTTT. It is translated as CSGRRTPLNTGELFF.